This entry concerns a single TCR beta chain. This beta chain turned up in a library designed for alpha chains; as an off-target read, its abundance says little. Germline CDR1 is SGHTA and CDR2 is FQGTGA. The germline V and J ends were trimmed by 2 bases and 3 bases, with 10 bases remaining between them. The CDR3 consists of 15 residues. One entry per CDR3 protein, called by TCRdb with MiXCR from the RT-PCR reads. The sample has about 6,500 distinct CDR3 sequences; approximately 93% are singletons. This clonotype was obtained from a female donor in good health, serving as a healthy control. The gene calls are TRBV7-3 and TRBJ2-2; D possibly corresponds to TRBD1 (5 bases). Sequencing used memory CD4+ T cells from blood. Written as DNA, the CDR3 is TGTGCCAGCAGCTTAGGGGCAGGGCACACCGGGGAGCTGTTTTTT. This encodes CASSLGAGHTGELFF. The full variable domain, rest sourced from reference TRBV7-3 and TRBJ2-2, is GAGVSQTPSNKVTEKGKYVELRCDPISGHTALYWYRQSLGQGPEFLIYFQGTGAADDSGLPNDRFFAVRPEGSVSTLKIQRTERGDSAVYLCASSLGAGHTGELFFGEGSRLTVL.